This T cell receptor (beta chain) was identified in a study of chemoradiotherapy in HPV16-positive cancers. TCRdb keeps only in-frame clones here, not all; method: immunoSEQ multiplex PCR. The data contain some 28,000 clones, around four fifths of them seen just once; the ten biggest clones take up around 5.1%. CDR1 is SEHNR, CDR2 FQNEAQ, per germline (reference sequence). The CDR3 has 12 residues. V gave up 3 bases and J gave up 8 bases, with 10 bases separating them. This clone was observed once. Sequencing used blood, obtained from a patient who underwent chemoradiotherapy. The source is a human donor with HPV-associated anogenital cancer. This chain links TRBV7-9 with TRBJ1-2; D is ambiguous. In DNA, the CDR3 is TGTGCCAGCAGCTTGAATGGTCGGGGCTACACCTTC. It encodes CASSLNGRGYTF.